This T cell receptor (beta chain) appears in the sequencing data of a study of cytomegalovirus exposure and HLA in healthy donors. Study results and caveats: In a later analysis, at a false discovery rate of 0.05, under 20,000 TCR beta sequences matched HLA alleles. For presence/absence analyses, sequencing depth was assumed to be roughly uniform across donors. Researchers counted 180 or so TCR beta chains as cytomegalovirus-associated.

It was with 60 Vbeta and 13 Jbeta primers that the PCR ran. Method: immunoSEQ multiplex PCR; TCRdb's copy keeps in-frame clones and lacks some. Of about 150,000 clones listed, just under 80% are singletons. A note on this clone: The antigen is not known.

V shed 2 bases, J shed 5 bases, and the junction held 23 bases outside the gene matches. From germline, CDR1 is MDHEN and CDR2 SYDVKM. This CDR3 is built from 22 residues. The rearrangement links TRBV28 to TRBJ2-2; 10 nucleotides align to TRBD2. This TCR derives from a woman aged 45 to 65 in good health and CMV-seropositive. Material for sequencing was PBMCs. The CDR3 loop is CASSLSFGDENRLAGTTGELFF. DNA of the CDR3: TGTGCCAGCAGTTTAAGTTTCGGAGACGAGAACAGACTAGCGGGTACTACCGGGGAGCTGTTTTTT. The full variable domain, with the rest looked up from reference TRBV28 and TRBJ2-2, is DVKVTQSSRYLVKRTGEKVFLECVQDMDHENMFWYRQDPGLGLRLIYFSYDVKMKEKGDIPEGYSVSREKKERFSLILESASTNQTSMYLCASSLSFGDENRLAGTTGELFFGEGSRLTVL.